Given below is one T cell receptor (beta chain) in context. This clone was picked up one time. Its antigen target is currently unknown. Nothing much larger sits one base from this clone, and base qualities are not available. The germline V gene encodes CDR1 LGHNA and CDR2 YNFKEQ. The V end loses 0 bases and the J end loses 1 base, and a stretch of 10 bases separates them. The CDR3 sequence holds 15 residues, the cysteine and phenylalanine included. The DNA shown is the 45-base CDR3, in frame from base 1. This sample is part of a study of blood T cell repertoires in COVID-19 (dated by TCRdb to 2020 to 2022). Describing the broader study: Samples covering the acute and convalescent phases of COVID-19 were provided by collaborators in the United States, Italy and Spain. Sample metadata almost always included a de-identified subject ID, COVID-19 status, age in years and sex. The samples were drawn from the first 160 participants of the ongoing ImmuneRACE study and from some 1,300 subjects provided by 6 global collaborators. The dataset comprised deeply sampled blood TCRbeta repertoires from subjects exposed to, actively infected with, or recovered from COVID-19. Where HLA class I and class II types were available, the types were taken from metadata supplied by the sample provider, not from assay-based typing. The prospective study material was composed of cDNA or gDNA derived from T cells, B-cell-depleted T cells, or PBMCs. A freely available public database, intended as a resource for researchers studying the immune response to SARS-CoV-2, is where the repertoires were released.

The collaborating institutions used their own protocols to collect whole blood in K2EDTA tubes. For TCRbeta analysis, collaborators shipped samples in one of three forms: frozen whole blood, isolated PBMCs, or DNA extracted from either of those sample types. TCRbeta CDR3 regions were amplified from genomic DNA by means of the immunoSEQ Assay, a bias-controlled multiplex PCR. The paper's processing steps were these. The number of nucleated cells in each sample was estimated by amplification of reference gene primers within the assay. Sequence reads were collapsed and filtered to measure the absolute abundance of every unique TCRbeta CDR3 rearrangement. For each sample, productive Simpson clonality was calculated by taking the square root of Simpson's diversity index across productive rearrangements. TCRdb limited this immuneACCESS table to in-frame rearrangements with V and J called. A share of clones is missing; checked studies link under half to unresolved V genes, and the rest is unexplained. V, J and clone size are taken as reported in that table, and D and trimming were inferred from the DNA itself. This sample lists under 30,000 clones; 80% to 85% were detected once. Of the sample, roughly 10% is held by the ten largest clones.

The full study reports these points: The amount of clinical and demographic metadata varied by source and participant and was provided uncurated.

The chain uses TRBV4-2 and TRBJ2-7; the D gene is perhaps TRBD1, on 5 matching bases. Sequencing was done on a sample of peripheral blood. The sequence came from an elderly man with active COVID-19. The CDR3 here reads CASSQDIQGSYEQYF. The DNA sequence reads TGTGCCAGCAGCCAAGATATTCAGGGTTCCTACGAGCAGTACTTC.